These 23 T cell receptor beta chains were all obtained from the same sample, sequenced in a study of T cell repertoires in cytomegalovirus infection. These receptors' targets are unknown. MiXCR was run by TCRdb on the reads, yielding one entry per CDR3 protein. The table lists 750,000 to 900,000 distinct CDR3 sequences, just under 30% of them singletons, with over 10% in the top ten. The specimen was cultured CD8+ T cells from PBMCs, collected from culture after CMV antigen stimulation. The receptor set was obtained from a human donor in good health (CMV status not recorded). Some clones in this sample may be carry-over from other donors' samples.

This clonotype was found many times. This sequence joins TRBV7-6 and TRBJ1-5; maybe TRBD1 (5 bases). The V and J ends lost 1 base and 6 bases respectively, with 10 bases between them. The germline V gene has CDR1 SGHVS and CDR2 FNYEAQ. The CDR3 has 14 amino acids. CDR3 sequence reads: CASSLVGEGQPQHF. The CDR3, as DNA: TGTGCCAGCAGCTTAGTGGGGGAAGGTCAGCCCCAGCATTTT.

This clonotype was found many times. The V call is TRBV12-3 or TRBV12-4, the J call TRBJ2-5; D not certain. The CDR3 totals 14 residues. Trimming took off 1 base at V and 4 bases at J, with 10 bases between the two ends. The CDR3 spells CASSLDFGGETQYF. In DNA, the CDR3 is TGTGCCAGCAGTTTAGATTTTGGCGGAGAGACCCAGTACTTC.

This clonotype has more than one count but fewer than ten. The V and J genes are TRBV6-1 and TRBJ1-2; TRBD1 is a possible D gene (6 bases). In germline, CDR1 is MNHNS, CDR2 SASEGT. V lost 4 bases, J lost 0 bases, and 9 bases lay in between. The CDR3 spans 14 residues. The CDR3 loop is CASSADRTNYGYTF. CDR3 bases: TGTGCCAGCAGTGCCGACAGGACTAACTATGGCTACACCTTC.

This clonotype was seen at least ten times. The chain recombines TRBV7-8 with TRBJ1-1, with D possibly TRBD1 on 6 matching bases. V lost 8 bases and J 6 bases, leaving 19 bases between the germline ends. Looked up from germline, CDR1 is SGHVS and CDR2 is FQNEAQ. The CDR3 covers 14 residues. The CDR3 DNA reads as TGTGCCAGCCTCCCCCAGGGGCCGACGCCTGAAGCTTTCTTT. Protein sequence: CASLPQGPTPEAFF.

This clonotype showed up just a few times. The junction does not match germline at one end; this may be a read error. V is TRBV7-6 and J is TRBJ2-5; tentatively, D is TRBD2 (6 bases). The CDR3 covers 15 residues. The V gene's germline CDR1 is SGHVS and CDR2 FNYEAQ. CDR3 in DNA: TGTGCTAGCAGCTTAGCGTATACGGGGGAAGAGACCCAGTACTTC. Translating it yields CASSLAYTGEETQYF.

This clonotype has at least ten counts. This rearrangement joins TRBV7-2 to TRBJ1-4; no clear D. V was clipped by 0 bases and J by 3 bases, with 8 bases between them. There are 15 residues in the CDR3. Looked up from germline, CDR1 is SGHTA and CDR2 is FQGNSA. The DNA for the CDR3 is TGTGCCAGCAGCTTAGCGCGAAGGGCTAATGAAAAACTGTTTTTT. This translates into CASSLARRANEKLFF.

CDR3 sequence reads: CASSLDRGRINIQYF. The DNA for the CDR3 is TGTGCCAGCAGCTTGGACAGGGGGCGGATAAACATTCAGTACTTC. The V and J genes are TRBV7-2 and TRBJ2-4; 11 nucleotides match TRBD1. The CDR3 has 15 residues. Trimming removed 3 bases from V and 6 bases from J; junction bases left unmatched: 4. Germline V gives CDR1 SGHTA, CDR2 FQGNSA.

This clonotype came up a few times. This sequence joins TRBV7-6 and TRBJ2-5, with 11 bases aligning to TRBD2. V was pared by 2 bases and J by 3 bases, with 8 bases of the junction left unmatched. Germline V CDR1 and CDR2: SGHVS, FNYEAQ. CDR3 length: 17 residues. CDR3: CASSLQPPGLAEETQYF. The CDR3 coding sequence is TGTGCCAGCAGCTTACAACCCCCGGGACTAGCGGAAGAGACCCAGTACTTC.

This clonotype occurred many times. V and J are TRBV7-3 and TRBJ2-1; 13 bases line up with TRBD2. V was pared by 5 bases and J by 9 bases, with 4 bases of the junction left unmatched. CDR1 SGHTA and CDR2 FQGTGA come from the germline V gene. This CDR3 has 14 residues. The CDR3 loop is CASSPRTSGGEQFF. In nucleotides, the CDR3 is TGTGCCAGCAGCCCCCGGACTAGCGGGGGTGAGCAGTTCTTC.

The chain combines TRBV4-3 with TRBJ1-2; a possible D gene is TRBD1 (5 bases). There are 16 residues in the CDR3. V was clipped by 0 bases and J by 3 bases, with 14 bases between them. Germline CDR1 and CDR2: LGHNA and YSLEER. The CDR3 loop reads CASSQDSARGHYGYTF. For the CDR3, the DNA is TGCGCCAGCAGCCAAGATAGTGCGAGGGGCCACTATGGCTACACCTTC.

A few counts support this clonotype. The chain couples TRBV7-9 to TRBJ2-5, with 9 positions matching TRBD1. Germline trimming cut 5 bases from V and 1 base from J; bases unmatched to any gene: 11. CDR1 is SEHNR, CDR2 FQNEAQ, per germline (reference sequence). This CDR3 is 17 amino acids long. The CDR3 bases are TGTGCCAGCAGCCTAGGGACAGGGTTCTTGGGCCAAGAGACCCAGTACTTC. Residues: CASSLGTGFLGQETQYF.

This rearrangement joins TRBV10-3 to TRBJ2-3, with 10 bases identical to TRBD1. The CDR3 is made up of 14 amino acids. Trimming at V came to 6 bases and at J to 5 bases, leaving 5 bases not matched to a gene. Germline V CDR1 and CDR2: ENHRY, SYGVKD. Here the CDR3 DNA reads TGTGCCATCAGGGGGACAGGGGTATTAGATACGCAGTATTTT. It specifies CAIRGTGVLDTQYF.

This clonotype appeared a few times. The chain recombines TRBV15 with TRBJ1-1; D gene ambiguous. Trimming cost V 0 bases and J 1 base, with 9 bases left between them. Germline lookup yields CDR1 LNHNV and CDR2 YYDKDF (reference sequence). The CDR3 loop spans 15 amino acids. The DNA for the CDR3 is TGTGCCACCAGCAGAGATGGATTCGGGAACACTGAAGCTTTCTTT. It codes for CATSRDGFGNTEAFF.

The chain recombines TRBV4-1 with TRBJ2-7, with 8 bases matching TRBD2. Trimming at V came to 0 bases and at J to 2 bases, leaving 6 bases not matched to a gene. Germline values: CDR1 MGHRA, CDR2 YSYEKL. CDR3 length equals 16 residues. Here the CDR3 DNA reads TGCGCCAGCAGCCAAGATTTCGCGGGGGGCACCTACGAGCAGTACGTC. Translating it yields CASSQDFAGGTYEQYV.

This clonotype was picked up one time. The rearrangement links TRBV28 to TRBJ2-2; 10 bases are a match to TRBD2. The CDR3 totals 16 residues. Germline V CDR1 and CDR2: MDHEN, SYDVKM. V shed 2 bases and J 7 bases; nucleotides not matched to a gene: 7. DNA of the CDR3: TGTGCCAGCAGTTTAACAGCGGGGGGGCCCGACGGGGAGCTGTTTTTT. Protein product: CASSLTAGGPDGELFF.

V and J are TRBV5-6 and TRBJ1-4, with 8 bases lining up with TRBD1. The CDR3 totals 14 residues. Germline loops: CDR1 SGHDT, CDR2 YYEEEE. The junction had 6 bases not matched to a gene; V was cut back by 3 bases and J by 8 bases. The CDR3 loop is CASSYSQGEEKLFF. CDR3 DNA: TGTGCCAGCAGCTACTCACAGGGGGAGGAAAAACTGTTTTTT.

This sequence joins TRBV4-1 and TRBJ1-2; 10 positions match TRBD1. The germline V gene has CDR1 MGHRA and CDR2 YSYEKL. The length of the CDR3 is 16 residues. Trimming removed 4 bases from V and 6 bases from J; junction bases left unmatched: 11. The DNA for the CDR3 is TGCGCCAGCAGCCCGGGACAGGGGACCCGGGGGCATGGCTACACCTTC. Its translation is CASSPGQGTRGHGYTF.

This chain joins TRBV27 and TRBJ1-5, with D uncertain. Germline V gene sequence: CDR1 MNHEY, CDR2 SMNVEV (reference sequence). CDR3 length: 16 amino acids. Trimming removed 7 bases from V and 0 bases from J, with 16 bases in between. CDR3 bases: TGTGCCAGCACAGTCACGCGGGCATTTAGCAATCAGCCCCAGCATTTT. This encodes CASTVTRAFSNQPQHF.

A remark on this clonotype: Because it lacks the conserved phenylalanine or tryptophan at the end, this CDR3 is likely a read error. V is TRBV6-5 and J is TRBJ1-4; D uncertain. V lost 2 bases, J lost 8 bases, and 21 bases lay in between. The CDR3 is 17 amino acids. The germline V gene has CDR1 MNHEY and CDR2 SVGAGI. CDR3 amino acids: CASSYRPPAGRYEKLFY. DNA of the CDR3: TGTGCCAGCAGTTACCGACCACCCGCCGGAAGATACGAAAAACTGTTTTAT.

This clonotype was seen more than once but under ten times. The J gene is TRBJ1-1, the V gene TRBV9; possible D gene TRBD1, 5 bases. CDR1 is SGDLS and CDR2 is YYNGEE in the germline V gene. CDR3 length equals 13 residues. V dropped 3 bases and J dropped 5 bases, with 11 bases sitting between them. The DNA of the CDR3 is TGTGCCAGCAGCGCTAATGGGGCAACTGAAGCTTTCTTT. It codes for CASSANGATEAFF.

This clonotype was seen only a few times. CDR3 sequence reads: CASSLGRSGGPYV. The CDR3 DNA follows: TGTGCCAGCAGCTTAGGAAGGTCCGGAGGTCCGTACGTC. This chain uses TRBV7-9 with TRBJ2-7; perhaps TRBD2 as D (5 bases). The length of the CDR3 is 13 residues. The ends were cut back, 1 base at V and 12 bases at J, with 16 bases in the middle. The V gene's germline CDR1 is SEHNR and CDR2 FQNEAQ (reference sequence).

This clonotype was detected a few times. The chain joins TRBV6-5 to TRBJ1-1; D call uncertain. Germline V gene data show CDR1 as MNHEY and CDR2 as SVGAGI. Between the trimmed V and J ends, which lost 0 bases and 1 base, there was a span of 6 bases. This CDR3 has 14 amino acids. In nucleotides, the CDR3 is TGTGCCAGCAGTTACTCTTGGCAGAACACTGAAGCTTTCTTT. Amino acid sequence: CASSYSWQNTEAFF.

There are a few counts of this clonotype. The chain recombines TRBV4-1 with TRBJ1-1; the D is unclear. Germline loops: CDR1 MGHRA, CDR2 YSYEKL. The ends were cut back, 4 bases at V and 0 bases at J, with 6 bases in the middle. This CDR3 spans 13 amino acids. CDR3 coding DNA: TGCGCCAGCAGCCCTATGGTGAACACTGAAGCTTTCTTT. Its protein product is CASSPMVNTEAFF.